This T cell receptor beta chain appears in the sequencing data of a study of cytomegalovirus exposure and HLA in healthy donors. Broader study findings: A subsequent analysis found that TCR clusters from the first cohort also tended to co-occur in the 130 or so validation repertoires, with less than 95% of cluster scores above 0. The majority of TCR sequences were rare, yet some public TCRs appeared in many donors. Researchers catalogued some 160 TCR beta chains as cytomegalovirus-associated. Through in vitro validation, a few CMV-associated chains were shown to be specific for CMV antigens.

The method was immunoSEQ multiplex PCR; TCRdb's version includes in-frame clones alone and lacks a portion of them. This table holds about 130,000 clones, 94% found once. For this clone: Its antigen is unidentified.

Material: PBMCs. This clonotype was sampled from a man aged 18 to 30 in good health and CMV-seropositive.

The CDR3 is CASSPGLVLQAAQYF. DNA of the CDR3: TGCGCCAGCAGCCCTGGACTAGTTCTCCAGGCGGCCCAGTACTTC. The V gene is TRBV5-1, the J gene TRBJ2-5, with 7 bases lining up with TRBD2. Trimming cost V 4 bases and J 9 bases; bases outside gene matches: 15. Germline V gene sequence: CDR1 SGHRS, CDR2 YFSETQ. This CDR3 is built from 15 residues.